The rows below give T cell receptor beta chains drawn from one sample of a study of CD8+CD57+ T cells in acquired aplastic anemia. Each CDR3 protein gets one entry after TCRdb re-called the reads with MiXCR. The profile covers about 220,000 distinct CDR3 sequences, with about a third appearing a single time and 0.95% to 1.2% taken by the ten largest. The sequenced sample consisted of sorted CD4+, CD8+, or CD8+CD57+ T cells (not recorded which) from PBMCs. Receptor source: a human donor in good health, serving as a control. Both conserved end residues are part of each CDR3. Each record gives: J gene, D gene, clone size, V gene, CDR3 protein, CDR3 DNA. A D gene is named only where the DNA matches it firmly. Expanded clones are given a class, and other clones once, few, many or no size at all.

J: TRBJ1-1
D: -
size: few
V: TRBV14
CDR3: CASSHGYGQGRYTEAFF
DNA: TGTGCCAGCAGCCATGGGTATGGGCAGGGCAGGTACACTGAAGCTTTCTTT

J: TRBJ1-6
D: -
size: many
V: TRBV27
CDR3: CASSDYNQGGSPLHF
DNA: TGTGCCAGCAGTGACTACAACCAGGGTGGGTCACCCCTCCACTTT

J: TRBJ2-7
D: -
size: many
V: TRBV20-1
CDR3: CSARASKGNYEQYF
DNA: TGCAGTGCTAGAGCTAGCAAAGGAAACTACGAGCAGTACTTC

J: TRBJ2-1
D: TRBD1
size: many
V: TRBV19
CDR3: CASSFGTGVLEQFF
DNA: TGTGCCAGTAGTTTCGGGACAGGGGTGCTTGAGCAGTTCTTC

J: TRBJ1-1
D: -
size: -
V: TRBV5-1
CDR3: CASSLVPRFMVNTEAFF
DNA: TGCGCCAGCAGCTTGGTTCCGAGGTTTATGGTGAACACTGAAGCTTTCTTT

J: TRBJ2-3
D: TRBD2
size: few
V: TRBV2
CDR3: CASSGSGKRADTQYF
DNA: TGTGCCAGCAGCGGAAGCGGGAAACGAGCAGATACGCAGTATTTT

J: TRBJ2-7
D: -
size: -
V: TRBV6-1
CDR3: CAAGTKINEQYF
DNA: TGTGCCGCCGGGACAAAGATCAACGAGCAGTACTTC

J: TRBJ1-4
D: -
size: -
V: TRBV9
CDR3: CASSPLGSGGEKLFF
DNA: TGTGCCAGCAGCCCCCTTGGGTCGGGGGGTGAAAAACTGTTTTTT

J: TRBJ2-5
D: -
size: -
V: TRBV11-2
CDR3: CASSKTTGVYETQCF
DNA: TGTGCCAGCAGCAAGACTACGGGAGTTTACGAGACCCAGTGCTTC

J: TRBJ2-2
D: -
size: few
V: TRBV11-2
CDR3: CASSPLWGTELFF
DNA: TGTGCCAGCAGCCCATTATGGGGGACGGAGCTGTTTTTT

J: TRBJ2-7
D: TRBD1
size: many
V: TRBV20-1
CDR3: CSGTGTGPVQYF
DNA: TGCAGTGGTACCGGGACAGGACCTGTGCAGTACTTC

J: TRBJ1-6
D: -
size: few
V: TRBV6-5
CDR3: CASSYSRLSVNNSPLHF
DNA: TGTGCCAGCAGTTACTCGAGGTTATCGGTTAATAATTCACCCCTCCACTTT

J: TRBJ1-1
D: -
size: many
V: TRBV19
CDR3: CASSSTDMNTEAFF
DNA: TGTGCCAGTAGCTCGACAGACATGAACACTGAAGCTTTCTTT